The clone carrying this TCR beta chain showed up just a few times. The library gave individual cDNA molecules unique molecular identifiers. Original data processing: Individual samples carried between about 23,224 and 750,000 TCRs, with roughly 95,000 as the median. TCRdb reanalysed the 5' RACE reads using MiXCR and keeps one entry per CDR3 protein. TCRdb, not the original authors, processed these V and J calls. The data contain under 150,000 distinct CDR3 sequences, approximately 20% of them singletons. This sample is part of a study of human T cells and chemical hapten exposure. V shed 0 bases and J 7 bases; nucleotides not matched to a gene: 5. Germline loops: CDR1 SGHTA, CDR2 FQGNSA. This CDR3 has 15 amino acids. The authors' total RNA extraction used unfractionated whole blood.

The clonotype was recovered from a human donor in good health. The genes are TRBV7-2 and TRBJ2-1, with TRBD2 identical over 8 bases. The DNA for the CDR3 is TGTGCCAGCAGCTTAGCGGTTGGACTAGCAAATGAGCAGTTCTTC. It codes for CASSLAVGLANEQFF. Filled out from reference TRBV7-2 and TRBJ2-1, the complete variable domain reads GAGVSQSPSNKVTEKGKDVELRCDPISGHTALYWYRQSLGQGLEFLIYFQGNSAPDKSGLPSDRFSAERTGGSVSTLTIQRTQQEDSAVYLCASSLAVGLANEQFFGPGTRLTVL.